A selection of T cell receptor beta chains follows, all from one sample in a study of blood T cell repertoires in COVID-19. Generated by immunoSEQ multiplex PCR, the TCRdb table keeps only in-frame clones and is missing some. The repertoire holds tens of thousands of clones, with 86% as singletons. The sequenced sample consisted of peripheral blood. These receptors were obtained from a man aged 45-65 years with active or convalescent COVID-19. CDR3s leave out the opening cysteine and the closing phenylalanine or tryptophan. The order of the fields is V gene, J gene, CDR3 protein.

v_gene: TRBV19; j_gene: TRBJ1-2; CDR3aa: ASSDPGVLQDYGYT
v_gene: TRBV6-5; j_gene: TRBJ1-5; CDR3aa: ASKGQGRSNQPQH
v_gene: TRBV4-2; j_gene: TRBJ2-7; CDR3aa: ASSQVSGPSSYEQY
v_gene: TRBV6-5; j_gene: -; CDR3aa: ASSSEAYEQY
v_gene: TRBV11-2; j_gene: TRBJ2-7; CDR3aa: ASSPGVQGQY
v_gene: TRBV5-8; j_gene: TRBJ1-5; CDR3aa: ASSPKGTHSNQPQH
v_gene: TRBV30; j_gene: TRBJ1-6; CDR3aa: ASIDSLRDRVT
v_gene: TRBV28; j_gene: TRBJ1-3; CDR3aa: ASRRAGNTIY
v_gene: TRBV19; j_gene: TRBJ2-3; CDR3aa: ASTRGGDGIDTQY
v_gene: TRBV5-8; j_gene: TRBJ1-5; CDR3aa: ASSLGQPNQPQH
v_gene: TRBV10-1; j_gene: TRBJ2-3; CDR3aa: ASSEGLAGAGDTQY
v_gene: TRBV7-6; j_gene: TRBJ2-1; CDR3aa: ASGGRDSSYNEQF
v_gene: TRBV6-6; j_gene: TRBJ2-5; CDR3aa: ASSYAGQGGETQY
v_gene: TRBV27; j_gene: TRBJ2-3; CDR3aa: ASSLYRGGTDTQY
v_gene: TRBV29-1; j_gene: TRBJ1-2; CDR3aa: SARLGLYYGYT
v_gene: TRBV30; j_gene: TRBJ2-5; CDR3aa: AWSVLAVTQY
v_gene: TRBV5-4; j_gene: TRBJ2-2; CDR3aa: ASSLRSTSNTGELF
v_gene: TRBV5-6; j_gene: TRBJ2-7; CDR3aa: ASSSRDYPSYEQY
v_gene: TRBV11-2; j_gene: TRBJ1-1; CDR3aa: VSSLPGQEQAF
v_gene: TRBV28; j_gene: TRBJ1-2; CDR3aa: ASSLDRDFYGYT
v_gene: TRBV13; j_gene: TRBJ2-7; CDR3aa: ASSRVGNYEQY
v_gene: TRBV7-9; j_gene: TRBJ1-4; CDR3aa: ASSPRATNEKLF
v_gene: TRBV19; j_gene: TRBJ2-7; CDR3aa: ASSRQAFSYEQY
v_gene: TRBV6-6; j_gene: TRBJ1-6; CDR3aa: ASQDRGSSPLH
v_gene: TRBV7-8; j_gene: TRBJ2-3; CDR3aa: ASSLGDRGRDTQY
v_gene: TRBV2; j_gene: TRBJ2-2; CDR3aa: ASSFGSNTGELF
v_gene: TRBV10-3; j_gene: TRBJ2-2; CDR3aa: AITQDIITGELF
v_gene: TRBV7-2; j_gene: TRBJ2-2; CDR3aa: ASSSLTGTVNTGELF
v_gene: TRBV20-1; j_gene: TRBJ2-1; CDR3aa: SASSFAEQF
v_gene: TRBV28; j_gene: TRBJ2-5; CDR3aa: ASGSLPVGGQETQY
v_gene: TRBV10-3; j_gene: TRBJ2-7; CDR3aa: ATGGGQAYEQY
v_gene: TRBV5-1; j_gene: TRBJ2-7; CDR3aa: ASSLAGQGASEQY
v_gene: TRBV10-3; j_gene: TRBJ1-5; CDR3aa: AISEQADNQPQH
v_gene: TRBV2; j_gene: TRBJ2-2; CDR3aa: ASRQGAENTGELF
v_gene: TRBV30; j_gene: TRBJ2-5; CDR3aa: AWARQGSGTQY
v_gene: TRBV19; j_gene: TRBJ2-4; CDR3aa: ASSIMIGTSGNIQY
v_gene: TRBV30; j_gene: TRBJ2-1; CDR3aa: AWTLGQGAYNEQF
v_gene: TRBV5-1; j_gene: TRBJ2-5; CDR3aa: ASSLAEAGVETQY
v_gene: TRBV24-1; j_gene: TRBJ2-1; CDR3aa: ATSSRDRVSNEQF
v_gene: TRBV5-5; j_gene: TRBJ1-5; CDR3aa: ASSWGVISNQPQH